The entry below gives a single T cell receptor (beta chain) sequence along with its context. Its specificity is unknown. The CDR3 is made up of 15 amino acids. The V gene's germline CDR1 is MNHEY and CDR2 SVGEGT. V lost 5 bases, J lost 7 bases, and 10 bases stayed unmatched. CD4+ T cells that had been cultured provided DNA sequenced with the Oncomine TCR Beta short-read assay. Extraction of genomic DNA was performed on cultured CD4+ T cells. MiXCR, applied by TCRdb to the PCR reads, yields one record per CDR3 protein. The sample shows some 6,900 distinct CDR3 sequences, approximately 52% of them seen only once. These data belong to a study of vaccination and CD4 T cells after COVID-19. Study-level points and caveats: Convalescent patients had a median around 87% of reactive clones appearing only post-vaccination.

This sample's treatment: roughly ten-day PBMC culture with coronavirus spike peptide pools or control peptides (ViraFEST assay). It was before the COVID-19 pandemic (2011-2018) that the unexposed donor's CD4+ T cells were collected. ViraFEST used peptide pools to expand antigen-specific T cells and subsequently sequenced their TCRs. Available cell numbers determined whether unexposed-donor CD4+ T cells were probed with SARS-CoV-2 S/N and four cold-coronavirus spikes. This sequence joins TRBV6-2 or TRBV6-3 and TRBJ1-5; 8 nucleotides match TRBD1. The TCR was taken from a human donor in good health. The sample comprised CD4+ T cells from blood, cultured in vitro. The CDR3 region has the DNA TGTGCCAGCAGTCCTCGTAGGCAGGGGGCCCAGCCCCAGCATTTT. Translated: CASSPRRQGAQPQHF.